This T cell receptor (beta chain) was obtained from a study of blood T cell repertoires in COVID-19. The junction had 4 bases not matched to a gene; V was cut back by 4 bases and J by 7 bases. The V gene's germline CDR1 is MNHNS and CDR2 SASEGT. The CDR3 consists of 16 residues. Ages ranged from about 18 to 89 years, with residence in fewer than 25 US areas. Cohort assignment relied on participant-reported clinical history. Donors in Cohort 3 counted as recovered after two negative PCRs, clearance, or symptom resolution. In the case of this clone: Within the sample, other DNA sequences also encode this same CDR3.

Sequenced by immunoSEQ multiplex PCR; TCRdb stores in-frame clones only, minus some. The sample yields 200,000 to 250,000 clones, 84% seen once. The sequence derives from a woman aged 35 to 49 who had recovered from COVID-19. The specimen sequenced was PBMCs or T cells enriched from blood (not recorded which). The chain carries TRBV6-1 and TRBJ2-2, with 15 positions matching TRBD2. For the CDR3, the DNA is TGTGCCAGCAGTGCGGGACTAGCGGGAGGCGGCGGGGAGCTGTTTTTT. Translation gives CASSAGLAGGGGELFF.